A selection of T cell receptor beta chains follows, all from one sample in a study of blood T cells in healthy people across ages. TCRdb reprocessed the 5' RACE reads via MiXCR and lists one record per CDR3 protein. The table has over 300,000 distinct CDR3 sequences, more than 45% seen once. Material for sequencing was blood. The source is a man aged 60 to 75 in good health. CDR3s include the opening cysteine and the closing phenylalanine or tryptophan. Fields, in order: J gene, D gene, V gene, CDR3 protein. A D gene is named only where the DNA matches it firmly.

TRBJ2-1 - TRBV15 CATSDDNYNEQFF
TRBJ2-4 TRBD1 TRBV5-5 CASSVTGGTSQQYF
TRBJ2-1 - TRBV20-1 CSARGQNNEQFF
TRBJ1-5 TRBD1 TRBV28 CASRSTGVSNQPQHF
TRBJ2-6 - TRBV7-9 CASSLQSSGANVLTF
- TRBD1 TRBV20-1 CSASGTGNQETQFF
TRBJ2-1 TRBD2 TRBV27 CASSLSMGGCSKFSYNEQFF
TRBJ2-3 TRBD2 TRBV27 CASSRLAGRSSTDTQYF
TRBJ2-7 - TRBV28 CASMHQGSGSYEQYF
TRBJ1-2 - TRBV20-1 CSARDPGRVRGYTF
TRBJ1-1 - TRBV6-5 CASSRDISITEAFF
TRBJ2-5 TRBD2 TRBV27 CASSHGLAGAGETQYF
TRBJ2-5 TRBD1 TRBV29-1 CNVRDRGWVETQYF
TRBJ2-3 - TRBV27 CASSPGATVDTQYF
TRBJ2-5 - TRBV7-2 CASSPDYARETQYF
TRBJ1-1 - TRBV11-2 CASSPSRTPHTEAFF
TRBJ2-1 - TRBV29-1 CSVVSDGYNEQFF
TRBJ2-5 TRBD2 TRBV5-1 CASSLGLAGEEQYF
TRBJ1-2 TRBD1 TRBV10-2 CASSPGTGGAANYGYTF
TRBJ2-3 TRBD2 TRBV20-1 CSAPGLAGGRTLTDTQYF
TRBJ1-1 - TRBV3-1 CASSAYTGLNTEAFF
- - TRBV29-1 CSVEPPTAYNEQYF
TRBJ2-3 TRBD1 TRBV30 CAWSRDRGLADTQYF
TRBJ2-5 - TRBV20-1 CSARGRRGQETQYF
TRBJ2-3 TRBD2 TRBV7-2 CASSPSGAFTDTQYF
TRBJ2-6 - TRBV6-2/TRBV6-3 CASSYGGTGANVLTF
TRBJ1-1 - TRBV6-6 CASSRGAGAGTEAFF
TRBJ2-5 TRBD1 TRBV25-1 CASSEGQGRQETQYF
TRBJ1-2 - TRBV20-1 CSALAGKGGYTF
TRBJ1-1 - TRBV29-1 CSVQGGSTEAFF
TRBJ2-2 - TRBV7-3 CASSLRSGANTGELFF
TRBJ1-5 - TRBV6-2/TRBV6-3 CASSSIGRNQPQHF
TRBJ2-3 TRBD2 TRBV7-3 CASRPDSGRGDTQYF
TRBJ1-2 - TRBV7-3 CASSVSSGNYGYTF
- - TRBV7-9 CASSHLPLYGQFF
TRBJ2-5 - TRBV27 CASRGQGGQETQYF
TRBJ1-2 TRBD1 TRBV5-1 CASSLAGVQGTGYTF
TRBJ1-2 - TRBV18 CASSADLGKVNYGYTF
TRBJ2-2 - TRBV10-3 CAISALEGGELFF